This T cell receptor (beta chain) was documented in a study of T-cell reconstitution after alpha-beta-depleted transplantation in children. Notes on the study in general: Expanded clones from the graft, numbering several hundred, reportedly supplied alpha-beta T cells about two months after transplant. T-cell numbers and diversity, one year after transplant, stemmed largely from T cells that were newly produced. High day-60 TCRbeta diversity in some patients came from surviving recipient T cells and thymic progenitors.

This clonotype was counted at least ten times. Its antigen is unidentified. This CDR3 has 15 amino acids. Germline V gene data show CDR1 as SGHKS and CDR2 as YYEKEE (reference sequence). The ends were cut back, 0 bases at V and 0 bases at J, with 10 bases in the middle. The TCRbeta library was prepared with unique molecular identifiers. TCRdb processed the PCR reads anew with MiXCR; each CDR3 protein has one entry. The sample has about a million distinct CDR3 sequences; about 29% are singletons. This specimen was PBMCs, mostly from graft donor cells, taken 360 days after TCRalphabeta/CD19-depleted stem cell transplant. The chain links TRBV5-5 to TRBJ2-7, with D uncertain. This clonotype was sampled from a boy younger than two who had a stem cell transplant for SCID, so the T cells may come from the graft donor. CDR3 DNA sequence: TGTGCCAGCAGCTTGGTTGGGGTCAGCTCCTACGAGCAGTACTTC. It specifies CASSLVGVSSYEQYF.